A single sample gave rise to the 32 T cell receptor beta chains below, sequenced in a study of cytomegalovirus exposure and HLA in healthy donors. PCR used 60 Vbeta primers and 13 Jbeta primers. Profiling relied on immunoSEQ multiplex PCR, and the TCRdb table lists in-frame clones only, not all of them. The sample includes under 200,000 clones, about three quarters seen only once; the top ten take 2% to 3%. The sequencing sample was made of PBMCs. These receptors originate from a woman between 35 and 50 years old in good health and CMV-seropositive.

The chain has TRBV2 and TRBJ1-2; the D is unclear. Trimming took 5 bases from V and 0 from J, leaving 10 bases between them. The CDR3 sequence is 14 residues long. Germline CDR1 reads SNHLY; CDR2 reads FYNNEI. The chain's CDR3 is CASSRQRANYGYTF. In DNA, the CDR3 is TGTGCCAGCAGTCGTCAACGAGCTAACTATGGCTACACCTTC.

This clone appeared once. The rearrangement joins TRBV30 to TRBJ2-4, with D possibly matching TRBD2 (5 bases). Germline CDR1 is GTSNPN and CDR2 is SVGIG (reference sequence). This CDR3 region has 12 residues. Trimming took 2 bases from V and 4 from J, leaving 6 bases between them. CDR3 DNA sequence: TGTGCCTGGAGTCGGGGAAAAAACATTCAGTACTTC. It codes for CAWSRGKNIQYF.

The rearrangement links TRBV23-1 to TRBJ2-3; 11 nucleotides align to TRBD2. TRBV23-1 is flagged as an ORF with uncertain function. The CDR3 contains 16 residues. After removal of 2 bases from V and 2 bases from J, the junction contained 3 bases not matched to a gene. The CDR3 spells CASSQPGLADTDTQYF. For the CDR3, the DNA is TGCGCCAGCAGTCAACCGGGACTAGCGGACACAGATACGCAGTATTTT.

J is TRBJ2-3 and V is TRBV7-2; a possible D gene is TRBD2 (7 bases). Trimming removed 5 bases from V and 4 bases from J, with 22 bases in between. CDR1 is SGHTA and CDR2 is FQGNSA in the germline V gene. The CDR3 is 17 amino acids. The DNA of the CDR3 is TGTGCCAGCAGCCCCCCCAGGGGAGCGGGAAGCGCAGATACGCAGTATTTT. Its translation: CASSPPRGAGSADTQYF. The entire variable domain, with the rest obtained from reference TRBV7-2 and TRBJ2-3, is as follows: GAGVSQSPSNKVTEKGKDVELRCDPISGHTALYWYRQSLGQGLEFLIYFQGNSAPDKSGLPSDRFSAERTGGSVSTLTIQRTQQEDSAVYLCASSPPRGAGSADTQYFGPGTRLTVL.

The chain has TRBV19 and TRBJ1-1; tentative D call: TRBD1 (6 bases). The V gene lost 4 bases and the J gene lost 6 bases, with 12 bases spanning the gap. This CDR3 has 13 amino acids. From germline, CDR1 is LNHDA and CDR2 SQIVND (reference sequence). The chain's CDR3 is CASSTTGWAEAFF. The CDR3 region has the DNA TGTGCCAGTAGTACAACAGGGTGGGCTGAAGCTTTCTTT.

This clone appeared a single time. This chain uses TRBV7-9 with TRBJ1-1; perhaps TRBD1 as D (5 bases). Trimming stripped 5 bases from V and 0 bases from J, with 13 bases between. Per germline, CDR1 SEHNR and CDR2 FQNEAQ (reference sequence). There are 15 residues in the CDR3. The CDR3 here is CASSALRQMNTEAFF. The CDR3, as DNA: TGTGCCAGCAGCGCCTTAAGACAGATGAACACTGAAGCTTTCTTT.

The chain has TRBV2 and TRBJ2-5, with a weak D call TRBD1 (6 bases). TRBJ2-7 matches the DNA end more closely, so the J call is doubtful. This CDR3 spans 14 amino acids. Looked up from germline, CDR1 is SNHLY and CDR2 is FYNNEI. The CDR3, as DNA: TGTGCCAGCACAATGGTAGGACAGTCCTACGAGCAGTACTTC. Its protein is CASTMVGQSYEQYF.

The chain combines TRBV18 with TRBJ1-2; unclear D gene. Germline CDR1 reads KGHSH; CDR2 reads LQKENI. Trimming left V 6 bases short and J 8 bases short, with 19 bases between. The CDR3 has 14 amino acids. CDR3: CASSPVEVGGGYTF. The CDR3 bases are TGTGCCAGCTCTCCAGTAGAGGTAGGCGGCGGCTACACCTTC.

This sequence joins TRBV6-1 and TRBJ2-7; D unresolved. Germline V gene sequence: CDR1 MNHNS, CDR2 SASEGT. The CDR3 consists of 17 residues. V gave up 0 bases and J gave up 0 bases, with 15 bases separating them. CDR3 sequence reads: CASSEALPGSLSYEQYF. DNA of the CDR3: TGTGCCAGCAGTGAAGCGCTTCCAGGCAGCCTCTCCTACGAGCAGTACTTC.

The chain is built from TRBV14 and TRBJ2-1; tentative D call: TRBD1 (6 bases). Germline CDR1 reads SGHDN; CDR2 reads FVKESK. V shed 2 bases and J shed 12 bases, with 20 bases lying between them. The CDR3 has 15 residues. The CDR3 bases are TGTGCCAGCAGCCAACTACAGGGTGGTGGGTTACGGCAGTTCTTC. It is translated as CASSQLQGGGLRQFF.

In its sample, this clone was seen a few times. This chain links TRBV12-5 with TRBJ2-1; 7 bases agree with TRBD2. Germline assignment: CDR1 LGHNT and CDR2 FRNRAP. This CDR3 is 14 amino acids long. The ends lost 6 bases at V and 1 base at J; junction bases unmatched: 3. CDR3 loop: CASGRSGSYNEQFF. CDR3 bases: TGTGCTAGTGGCCGTAGCGGGTCCTACAATGAGCAGTTCTTC.

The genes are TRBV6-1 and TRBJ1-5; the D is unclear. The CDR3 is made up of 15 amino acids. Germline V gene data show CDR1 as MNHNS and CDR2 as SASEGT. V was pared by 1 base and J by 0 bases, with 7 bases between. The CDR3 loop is CASSEGAYSNQPQHF. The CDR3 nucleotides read TGTGCCAGCAGTGAAGGGGCTTATAGCAATCAGCCCCAGCATTTT.

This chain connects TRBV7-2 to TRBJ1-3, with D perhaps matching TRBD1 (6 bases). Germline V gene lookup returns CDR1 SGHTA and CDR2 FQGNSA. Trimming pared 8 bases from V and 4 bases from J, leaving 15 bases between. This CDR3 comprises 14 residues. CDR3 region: CASGVGGTGNTIYF. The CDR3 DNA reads TGTGCCAGCGGAGTAGGGGGTACGGGAAACACCATATATTTT.

CDR3 sequence (DNA): TGCGCCACATCCACAGGGATCAATCAGCCCCAGCATTTT. It specifies CATSTGINQPQHF. This rearrangement joins TRBV10-2 to TRBJ1-5, with D possibly being TRBD1 (6 bases). The V end was cut by 10 bases, the J end by 3 bases, with 13 bases between. CDR3 size: 13 residues. Germline loops: CDR1 WSHSY, CDR2 SAAADI.

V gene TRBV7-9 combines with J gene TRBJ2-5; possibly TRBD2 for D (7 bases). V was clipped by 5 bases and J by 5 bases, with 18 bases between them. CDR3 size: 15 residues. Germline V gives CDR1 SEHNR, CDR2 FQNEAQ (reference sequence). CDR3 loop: CASSPVGGAAETQYF. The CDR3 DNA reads TGTGCCAGCAGCCCCGTGGGGGGGGCGGCGGAGACCCAGTACTTC.

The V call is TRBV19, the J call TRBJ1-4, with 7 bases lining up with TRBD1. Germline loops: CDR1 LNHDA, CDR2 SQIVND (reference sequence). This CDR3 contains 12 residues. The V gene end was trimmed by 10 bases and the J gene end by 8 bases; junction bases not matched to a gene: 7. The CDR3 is CANGQVWEKLFF. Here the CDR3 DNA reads TGTGCCAATGGACAGGTATGGGAAAAACTGTTTTTT.

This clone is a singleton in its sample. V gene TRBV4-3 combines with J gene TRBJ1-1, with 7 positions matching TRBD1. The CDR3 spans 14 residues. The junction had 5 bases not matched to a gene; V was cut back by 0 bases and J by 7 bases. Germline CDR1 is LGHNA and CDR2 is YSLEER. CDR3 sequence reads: CASSQDRQGIEAFF. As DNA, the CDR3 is TGCGCCAGCAGCCAAGATCGACAGGGAATTGAAGCTTTCTTT.

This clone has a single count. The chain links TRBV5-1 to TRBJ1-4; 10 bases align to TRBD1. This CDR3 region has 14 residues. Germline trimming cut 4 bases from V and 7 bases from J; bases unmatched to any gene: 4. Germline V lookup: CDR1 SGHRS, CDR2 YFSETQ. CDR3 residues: CASSLRDRGEKLFF. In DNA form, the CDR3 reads TGCGCCAGCAGCCTCCGGGACAGGGGTGAAAAACTGTTTTTT.

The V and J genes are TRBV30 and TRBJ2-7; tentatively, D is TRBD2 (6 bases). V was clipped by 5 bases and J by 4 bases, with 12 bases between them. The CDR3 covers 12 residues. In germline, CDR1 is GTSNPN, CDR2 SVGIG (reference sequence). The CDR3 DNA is TGTGCCTGGTCCGGGAGCGGTTACGAGCAGTACTTC. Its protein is CAWSGSGYEQYF.

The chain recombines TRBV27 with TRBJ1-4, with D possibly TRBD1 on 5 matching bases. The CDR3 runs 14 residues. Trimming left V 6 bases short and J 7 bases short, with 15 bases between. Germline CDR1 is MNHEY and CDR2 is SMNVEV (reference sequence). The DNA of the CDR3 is TGTGCCAGCAGCTTGACAGCGTATTTTGAAAAACTGTTTTTT. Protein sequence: CASSLTAYFEKLFF.

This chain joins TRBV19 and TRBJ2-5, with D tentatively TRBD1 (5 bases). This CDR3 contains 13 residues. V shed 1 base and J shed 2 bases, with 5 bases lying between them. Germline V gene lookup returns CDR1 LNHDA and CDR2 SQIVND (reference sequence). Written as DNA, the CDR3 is TGTGCCAGTAGTATAGGGACACAAGAGACCCAGTACTTC. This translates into CASSIGTQETQYF.

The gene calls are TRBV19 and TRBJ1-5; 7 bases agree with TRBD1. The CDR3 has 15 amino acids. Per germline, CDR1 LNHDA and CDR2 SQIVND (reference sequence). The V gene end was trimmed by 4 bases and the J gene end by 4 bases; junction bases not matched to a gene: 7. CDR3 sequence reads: CASSRSTGVNQPQHF. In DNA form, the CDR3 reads TGTGCCAGTAGTAGATCTACAGGGGTTAATCAGCCCCAGCATTTT.

The CDR3: CASSPRTGVGEDTEAFF. In DNA form, the CDR3 reads TGTGCCAGCAGCCCCAGGACAGGGGTCGGCGAAGACACTGAAGCTTTCTTT. This chain connects TRBV9 to TRBJ1-1, with TRBD1 matching over 9 bases. J gave up 3 bases and V 4 bases, and 13 bases lay outside the gene matches. The V gene's germline CDR1 is SGDLS and CDR2 YYNGEE. The CDR3 has 17 amino acids.

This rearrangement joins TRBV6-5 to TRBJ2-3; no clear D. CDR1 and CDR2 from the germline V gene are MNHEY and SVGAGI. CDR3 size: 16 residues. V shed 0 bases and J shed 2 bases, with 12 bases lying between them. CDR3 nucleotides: TGTGCCAGCAGTTACTCGAGCCCGGGTCCCACAGATACGCAGTATTTT. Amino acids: CASSYSSPGPTDTQYF.

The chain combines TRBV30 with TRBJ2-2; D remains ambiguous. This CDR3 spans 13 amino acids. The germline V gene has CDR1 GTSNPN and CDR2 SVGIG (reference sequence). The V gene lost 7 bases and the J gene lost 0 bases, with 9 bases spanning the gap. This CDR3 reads CASDNANTGELFF. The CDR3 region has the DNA TGTGCCTCCGACAACGCGAACACCGGGGAGCTGTTTTTT.

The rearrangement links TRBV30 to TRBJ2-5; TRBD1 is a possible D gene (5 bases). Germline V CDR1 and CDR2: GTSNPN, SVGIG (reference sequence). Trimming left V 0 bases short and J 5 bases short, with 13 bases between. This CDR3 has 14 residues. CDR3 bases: TGTGCCTGGAGTGTTGGCAATGGGGCGGAGACCCAGTACTTC. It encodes CAWSVGNGAETQYF.

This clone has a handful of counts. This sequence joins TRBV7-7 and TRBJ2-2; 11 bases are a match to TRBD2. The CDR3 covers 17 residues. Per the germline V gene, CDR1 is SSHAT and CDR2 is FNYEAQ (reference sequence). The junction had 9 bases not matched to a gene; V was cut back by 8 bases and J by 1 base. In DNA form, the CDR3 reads TGTGCCAGCCCGATACCGGGACTAGCGGAGAACACCGGGGAGCTGTTTTTT. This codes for CASPIPGLAENTGELFF.

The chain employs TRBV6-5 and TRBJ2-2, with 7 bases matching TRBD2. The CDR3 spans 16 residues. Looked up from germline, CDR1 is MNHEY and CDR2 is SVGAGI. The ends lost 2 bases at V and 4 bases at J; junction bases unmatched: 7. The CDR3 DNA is TGTGCCAGCAGTTACAGGCCACTAGCGAGCACCGGGGAGCTGTTTTTT. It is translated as CASSYRPLASTGELFF.

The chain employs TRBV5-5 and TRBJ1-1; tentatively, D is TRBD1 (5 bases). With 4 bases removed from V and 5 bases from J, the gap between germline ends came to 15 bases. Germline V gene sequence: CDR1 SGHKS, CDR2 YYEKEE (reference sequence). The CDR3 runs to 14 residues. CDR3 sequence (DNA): TGTGCCAGCAGCATGGGGGAGGGGCGGACTGAAGCTTTCTTT. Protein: CASSMGEGRTEAFF. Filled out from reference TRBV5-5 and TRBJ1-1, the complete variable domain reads DAGVTQSPTHLIKTRGQQVTLRCSPISGHKSVSWYQQVLGQGPQFIFQYYEKEERGRGNFPDRFSARQFPNYSSELNVNALLLGDSALYLCASSMGEGRTEAFFGQGTRLTVV.

This CDR3 reads CASTPTSGSRWADTQYF. The DNA of the CDR3 is TGTGCCAGCACCCCTACCTCGGGGAGCCGTTGGGCAGATACGCAGTATTTT. V usage is TRBV7-9 and J usage is TRBJ2-3; possibly TRBD2 for D (5 bases). In germline, CDR1 is SEHNR, CDR2 FQNEAQ (reference sequence). Trimming cost V 7 bases and J 4 bases, with 24 bases left between them. This CDR3 spans 17 amino acids.

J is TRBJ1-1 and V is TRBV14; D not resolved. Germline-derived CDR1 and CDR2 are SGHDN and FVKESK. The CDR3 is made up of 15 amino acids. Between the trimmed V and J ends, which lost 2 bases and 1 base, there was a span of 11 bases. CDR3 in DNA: TGTGCCAGCAGCCAATCCGGCAGGCAGAACACTGAAGCTTTCTTT. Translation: CASSQSGRQNTEAFF.

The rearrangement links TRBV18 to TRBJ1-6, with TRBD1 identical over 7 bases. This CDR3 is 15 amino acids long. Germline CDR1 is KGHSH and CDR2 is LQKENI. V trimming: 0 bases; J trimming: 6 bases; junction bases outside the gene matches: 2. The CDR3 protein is CASSPPGQPNSPLHF. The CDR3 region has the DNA TGTGCCAGCTCACCACCGGGACAGCCTAATTCACCCCTCCACTTT.